This T cell receptor beta chain was recovered during a study of regulatory T cells in long-lasting Graves disease. Time point denoted: newly diagnosed GD, antithyroid drugs for less than 3 months. Extracted PBMC RNA gave rise to the TCR library. This clonotype was detected many times. Library construction for TCR beta used iRepertoire HTBI primers and Arm-PCR of CDR3 regions. TCRdb re-called the multiplex PCR reads through MiXCR, storing one row per CDR3 protein. This table holds around 480,000 distinct CDR3 sequences, approximately 16% found once. V lost 2 bases to trimming and J lost 5 bases; unmatched junction nucleotides: 7. The CDR3 covers 15 residues. Per the germline V gene, CDR1 is MNHEY and CDR2 is SVGAGI. This same sample was also taken into another study, of T cells in Graves' hyperthyroidism and ophthalmopathy.

This TCR came from a woman between 40 and 65 years old with Graves disease. The sample was peripheral blood mononuclear cells (PBMCs), taken at new diagnosis, from a patient treated with antithyroid drugs. The gene calls are TRBV6-5 and TRBJ2-7, with 9 bases identical to TRBD2. The CDR3: CASSYSLAGRNEQYF. CDR3 DNA sequence: TGTGCCAGCAGTTACAGTCTAGCGGGGCGGAACGAGCAGTACTTC.